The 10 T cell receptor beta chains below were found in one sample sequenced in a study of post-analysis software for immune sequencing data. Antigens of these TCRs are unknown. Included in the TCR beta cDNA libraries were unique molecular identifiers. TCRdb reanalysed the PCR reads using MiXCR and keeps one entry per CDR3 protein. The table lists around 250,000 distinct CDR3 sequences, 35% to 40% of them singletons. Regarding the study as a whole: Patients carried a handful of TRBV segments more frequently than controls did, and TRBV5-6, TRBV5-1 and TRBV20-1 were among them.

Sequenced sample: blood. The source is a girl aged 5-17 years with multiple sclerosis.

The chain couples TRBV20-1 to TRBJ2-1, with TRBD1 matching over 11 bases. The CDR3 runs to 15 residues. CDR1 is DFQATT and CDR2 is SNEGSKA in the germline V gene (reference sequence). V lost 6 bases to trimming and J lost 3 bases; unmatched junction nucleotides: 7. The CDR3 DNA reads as TGCAGTGCCAAGAGAGGGACAGGGGGCTACAATGAGCAGTTCTTC. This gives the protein CSAKRGTGGYNEQFF.

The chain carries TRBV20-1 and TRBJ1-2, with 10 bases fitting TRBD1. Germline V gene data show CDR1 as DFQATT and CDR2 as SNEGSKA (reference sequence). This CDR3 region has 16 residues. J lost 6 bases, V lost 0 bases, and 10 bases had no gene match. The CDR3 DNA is TGCAGTGCTAGAGATCCCGACGGGGACAGGGGCCATGGCTACACCTTC. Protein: CSARDPDGDRGHGYTF.

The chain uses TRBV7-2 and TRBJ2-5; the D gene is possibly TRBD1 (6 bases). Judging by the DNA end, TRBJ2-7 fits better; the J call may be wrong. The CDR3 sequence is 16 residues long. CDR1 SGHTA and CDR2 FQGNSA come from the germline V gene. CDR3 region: CASSLGAGAVGYEQYF. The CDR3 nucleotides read TGTGCCAGCAGCTTAGGGGCAGGGGCGGTTGGCTACGAGCAGTACTTC.

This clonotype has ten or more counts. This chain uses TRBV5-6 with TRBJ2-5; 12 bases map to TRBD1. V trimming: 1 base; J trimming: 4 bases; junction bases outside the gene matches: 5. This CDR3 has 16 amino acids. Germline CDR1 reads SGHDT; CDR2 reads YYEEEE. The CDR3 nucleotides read TGTGCCAGCAGCTTGTTCCGGGGACAGGGGGCAGAGACCCAGTACTTC. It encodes CASSLFRGQGAETQYF.

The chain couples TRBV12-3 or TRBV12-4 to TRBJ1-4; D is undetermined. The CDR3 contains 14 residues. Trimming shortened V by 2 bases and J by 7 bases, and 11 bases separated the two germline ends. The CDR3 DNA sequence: TGTGCCAGCAGTTTATCGGGGTCGAGTGAAAAACTGTTTTTT. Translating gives CASSLSGSSEKLFF.

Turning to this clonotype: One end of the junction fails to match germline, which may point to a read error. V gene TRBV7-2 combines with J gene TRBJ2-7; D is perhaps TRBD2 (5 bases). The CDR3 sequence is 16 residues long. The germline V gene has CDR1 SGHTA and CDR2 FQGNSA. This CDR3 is CASTRGSGEWSYEQYF. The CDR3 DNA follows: TGTGCGAGCACCCGAGGGAGCGGCGAATGGTCCTACGAGCAGTACTTC.

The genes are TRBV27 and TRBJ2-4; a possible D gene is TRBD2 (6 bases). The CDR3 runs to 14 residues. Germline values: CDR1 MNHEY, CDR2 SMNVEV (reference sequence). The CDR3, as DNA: TGTGTCGGCAGTTTATCGGCCGGGGGAAACATTCAGTACTTC. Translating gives CVGSLSAGGNIQYF.

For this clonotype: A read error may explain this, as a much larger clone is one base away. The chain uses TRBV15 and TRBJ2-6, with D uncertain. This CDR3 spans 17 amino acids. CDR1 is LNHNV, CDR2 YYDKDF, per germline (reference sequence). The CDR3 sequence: CATRRDLMGSGANVLTF. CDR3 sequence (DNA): TGTGCCACCCGCAGAGACCTCATGGGTTCTGGGGCCAACGTCCTGACTTTC.

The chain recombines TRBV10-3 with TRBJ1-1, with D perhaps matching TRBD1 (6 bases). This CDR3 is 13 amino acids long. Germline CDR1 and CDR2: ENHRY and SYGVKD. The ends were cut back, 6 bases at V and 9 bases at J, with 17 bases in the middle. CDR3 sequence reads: CAIRTGRWTKAFF. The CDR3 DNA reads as TGTGCCATCAGAACAGGGCGATGGACTAAAGCTTTCTTT.

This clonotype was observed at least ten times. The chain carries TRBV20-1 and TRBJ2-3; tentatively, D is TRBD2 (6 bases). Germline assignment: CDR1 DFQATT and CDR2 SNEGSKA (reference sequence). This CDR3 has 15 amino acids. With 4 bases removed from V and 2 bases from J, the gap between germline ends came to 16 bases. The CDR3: CSAMGSREATDTQYF. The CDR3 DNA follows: TGCAGTGCTATGGGTTCGAGGGAGGCCACAGATACGCAGTATTTT.